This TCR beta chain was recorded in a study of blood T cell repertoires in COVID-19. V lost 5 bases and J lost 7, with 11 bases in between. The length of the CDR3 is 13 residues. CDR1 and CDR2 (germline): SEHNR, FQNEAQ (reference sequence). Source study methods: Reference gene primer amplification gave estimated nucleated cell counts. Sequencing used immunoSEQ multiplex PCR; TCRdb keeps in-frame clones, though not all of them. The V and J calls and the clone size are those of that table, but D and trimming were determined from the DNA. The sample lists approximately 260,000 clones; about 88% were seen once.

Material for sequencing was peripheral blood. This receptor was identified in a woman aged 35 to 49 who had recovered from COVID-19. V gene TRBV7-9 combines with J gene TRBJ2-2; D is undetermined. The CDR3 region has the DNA TGTGCCAGCAGCCCTTATTCGGGCGGGGAGCTGTTTTTT. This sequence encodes CASSPYSGGELFF.